A selection of T cell receptor beta chains follows, all from one sample in a study of blood T cell repertoires in COVID-19. Using immunoSEQ multiplex PCR, the repertoire was profiled, and TCRdb retains in-frame clones only, with some absent. Of more than 85,000 clones in the sample, less than 90% were seen once. Sample: peripheral blood. The receptor set was obtained from a woman in her sixties with acute or convalescent COVID-19. CDR3s leave out the opening cysteine and the closing phenylalanine or tryptophan. The D gene is left open where the match is weak.

TRBV7-9 TRBD2 12 ASSTSGGLGTQY
TRBV6-2/TRBV6-3 - 11 ASSYSSVDGYT
TRBV6-5 - 11 ASSPEGYYGYT
TRBV5-1 - 13 ASSLQGLWNTEAF
TRBV12-5 TRBD2 15 ASGLRPTSGGSGTQY
TRBV3-1/TRBV3-2 - 13 ASSQVLQSNSPLH
TRBV18 - 13 ASSPPGQDHQPQH
TRBV19 TRBD1 13 ASSRQGSSGNTIY
TRBV28 - 14 ASRPPGQGSRGEQY
TRBV15 - 13 ATSRDAGDNSPLH
TRBV28 - 10 ASGGPNYGYT
TRBV30 - 11 AWSVASNQPQH
TRBV10-1 - 11 ATSTGSYLEQY
TRBV11-2 TRBD1 13 ASSLERTGGYEQY
TRBV7-8 - 11 ASSLDRGETQY
TRBV28 TRBD2 11 ASRSGGPREQY
TRBV28 - 12 ASSGPRTVYGYT
TRBV3-1/TRBV3-2 TRBD1 15 ASSPWIGTGPWETQY
TRBV20-1 TRBD2 12 SASGAGVAYEQY
TRBV29-1 TRBD1 9 SVNRGEGYT
TRBV7-2 - 13 ASSLEAGNTDTQY
TRBV29-1 - 10 SVLFSSDTQY
TRBV28 TRBD1 14 ASSSGAGGSPYGYT
TRBV5-1 - 12 ASSLAAGNTEAF
TRBV28 TRBD1 12 ASTGTGGQTEAF
TRBV7-3 TRBD2 17 ASSPPLAGETSAYNEQF
TRBV7-9 - 10 ASSRDYYEQY
TRBV12-3/TRBV12-4 TRBD1 11 ASSLSGGQPQH
TRBV27 - 12 ASRHQGSNQPQH
TRBV19 TRBD1 14 ASSIRDRVGNQPQH
TRBV7-2 - 11 ASSVRGAYEQY
TRBV18 TRBD1 12 ASSRGTGDYGYT
TRBV6-6 - 12 ASKRAQANQPQH
TRBV3-1/TRBV3-2 TRBD2 14 ASSQVGLRGVGEQY
TRBV7-8 TRBD1 11 ASSLAGQKRAF
TRBV7-3 - 15 ASSLLPTEAGQETQY
TRBV19 - 10 ASRPPNYGYT